The 24 T cell receptor beta chains reported below all come from one sample, sequenced in a study of T cell responses to AZD1222 COVID-19 vaccine. Method: immunoSEQ multiplex PCR; TCRdb's copy keeps in-frame clones and lacks some. The sample shows over 120,000 clones, approximately 91% of them seen only once. The sample here was peripheral blood, taken 28 days after the second dose of the MenACWY control vaccine. All receptors derive from an adult who received the MenACWY meningococcal vaccine as a control.

This chain links TRBV6-2 or TRBV6-3 with TRBJ1-1; D uncertain. V was shortened by 1 base and J by 2 bases, with 14 bases between the two germline ends. Germline CDR1 reads MNHEY; CDR2 reads SVGEGT. The CDR3 length is 16 residues. The CDR3 sequence: CASSYWRSRTNTEAFF. In DNA form, the CDR3 reads TGTGCCAGCAGTTACTGGCGTTCCCGTACAAACACTGAAGCTTTCTTT.

This chain joins TRBV6-5 and TRBJ2-3; D ambiguous. The V end was cut by 4 bases, the J end by 0 bases, with 8 bases between. Germline V gene sequence: CDR1 MNHEY, CDR2 SVGAGI. The CDR3 spans 14 residues. The CDR3 loop reads CASSFGASTDTQYF. The CDR3 DNA reads as TGTGCCAGCAGTTTTGGAGCTAGCACAGATACGCAGTATTTT.

J is TRBJ2-1 and V is TRBV3-1 (or the pseudogene TRBV3-2), with TRBD1 as a possible D gene (6 bases). V was clipped by 6 bases and J by 5 bases, with 17 bases between them. Germline V CDR1 and CDR2: LGHDT, YNNKEL (reference sequence). This CDR3 is built from 15 residues. In nucleotides, the CDR3 is TGTGCCAGCAGACCTCGGGACAAGGGGGACAATGAGCAGTTCTTC. This encodes CASRPRDKGDNEQFF.

The chain carries TRBV14 and TRBJ2-5; possible D gene TRBD2, 5 bases. Trimming took 3 bases from V and 0 from J, leaving 17 bases between them. This CDR3 spans 17 amino acids. From germline, CDR1 is SGHDN and CDR2 FVKESK. For the CDR3, the DNA is TGTGCCAGCAGCCATGGACCAGGACGGAGGTACCAAGAGACCCAGTACTTC. This translates into CASSHGPGRRYQETQYF.

The J gene is TRBJ2-7, the V gene TRBV28; 8 bases are a match to TRBD2. The ends lost 8 bases at V and 5 bases at J; junction bases unmatched: 5. CDR1 MDHEN and CDR2 SYDVKM come from the germline V gene. The CDR3 is 12 amino acids. The CDR3 spells CASLTSENEQYF. For the CDR3, the DNA is TGTGCCAGCTTGACTAGCGAGAACGAGCAGTACTTC.

This sequence joins TRBV28 and TRBJ2-4; 7 positions match TRBD2. CDR1 MDHEN and CDR2 SYDVKM come from the germline V gene. With V trimmed by 5 bases and J by 3 bases, 4 bases remained unmatched. CDR3 length: 14 residues. The CDR3 here is CASSLASGKNIQYF. CDR3 DNA: TGTGCCAGCAGTCTCGCTAGCGGCAAAAACATTCAGTACTTC.

The chain combines TRBV28 with TRBJ1-1, with a tentative D call TRBD1 (5 bases). CDR1 and CDR2 from the germline V gene are MDHEN and SYDVKM. V lost 4 bases, J lost 0 bases, and 12 bases lay in between. The CDR3 runs to 15 residues. The CDR3 is CASSYDRPLNTEAFF. CDR3 in DNA: TGTGCCAGCAGTTACGACAGACCCTTGAACACTGAAGCTTTCTTT.

V gene TRBV5-1 combines with J gene TRBJ2-3; no definite D call. CDR1 and CDR2 (germline): SGHRS, YFSETQ. The CDR3 is 14 amino acids. V shed 1 base and J shed 2 bases, with 8 bases lying between them. CDR3: CASSLQLNTDTQYF. In DNA form, the CDR3 reads TGCGCCAGCAGCTTGCAGCTTAACACAGATACGCAGTATTTT.

The chain has TRBV6-5 and TRBJ2-5, with TRBD1 matching over 8 bases. J gave up 2 bases and V 6 bases, and 2 bases lay outside the gene matches. This CDR3 region has 13 residues. Per germline, CDR1 MNHEY and CDR2 SVGAGI. DNA for the CDR3: TGTGCCAGCAGCCGGGACAGGCAAGAGACCCAGTACTTC. This sequence encodes CASSRDRQETQYF.

About this clone: The junction departs from germline at one end; a sequencing error may be responsible. The V call is TRBV7-2, the J call TRBJ1-4; no reliable D call. The CDR3 is 14 residues long. Germline V lookup: CDR1 SGHTA, CDR2 FQGNSA. CDR3 DNA: TGTGCCAGCAGCCAGCCAAAACAGAATGCAAAACTGTTTTTT. This gives the protein CASSQPKQNAKLFF.

The rearrangement joins TRBV20-1 to TRBJ1-1; no clear D. Germline assignment: CDR1 DFQATT and CDR2 SNEGSKA (reference sequence). There are 13 residues in the CDR3. Trimming pared 3 bases from V and 3 bases from J, leaving 11 bases between. For the CDR3, the DNA is TGCAGTGCTAGTAGGCAGGCTGACACTGAAGCTTTCTTT. Its protein is CSASRQADTEAFF.

The V gene is TRBV6-1, the J gene TRBJ1-1, with TRBD1 identical over 10 bases. CDR3 length equals 16 residues. J was trimmed by 1 base and V by 4 bases; bases with no gene match: 6. Germline V gene lookup returns CDR1 MNHNS and CDR2 SASEGT. The CDR3 nucleotides read TGTGCCAGCAGTGCTGGGACAGGGGAGGCGAACACTGAAGCTTTCTTT. It specifies CASSAGTGEANTEAFF.

CDR3 sequence (DNA): TGCGCCAGCAGCCTATTTGGGTCTCCGGGCGAGCAGTACTTC. It yields the protein CASSLFGSPGEQYF. J is TRBJ2-7 and V is TRBV5-1; no clear D gene. Germline values: CDR1 SGHRS, CDR2 YFSETQ. The V end lost 4 bases, the J end lost 6 bases, and 17 bases lay between the germline ends. The CDR3 is made up of 14 amino acids.

The rearrangement links TRBV28 to TRBJ2-7; 8 positions agree with TRBD1. V dropped 6 bases and J dropped 5; count of bases not matched to a gene: 9. This CDR3 has 14 amino acids. From germline, CDR1 is MDHEN and CDR2 SYDVKM. The CDR3 nucleotides are TGTGCCAGCAGCCAGACAGGGGCCCTCCACGAGCAGTACTTC. Protein product: CASSQTGALHEQYF. Full variable domain (outside the CDR3, taken from reference TRBV28 and TRBJ2-7): DVKVTQSSRYLVKRTGEKVFLECVQDMDHENMFWYRQDPGLGLRLIYFSYDVKMKEKGDIPEGYSVSREKKERFSLILESASTNQTSMYLCASSQTGALHEQYFGPGTRLTVT.

V usage is TRBV5-3 and J usage is TRBJ1-2, with TRBD1 as a possible D gene (6 bases). TRBV5-3 is an open reading frame, and its role is uncertain. There are 13 residues in the CDR3. The germline V and J ends were trimmed by 4 bases and 6 bases, with 13 bases remaining between them. The CDR3 reads CARSPTGYHGYTF. The CDR3 bases are TGTGCCAGAAGCCCAACAGGGTATCATGGCTACACCTTC.

The rearrangement uses TRBV11-3 and TRBJ2-3; D may be TRBD2 (6 bases). V was pared by 5 bases and J by 4 bases, with 16 bases between. From germline, CDR1 is SGHNT and CDR2 YENEEA. The CDR3 runs 15 residues. CDR3 loop: CASSRRDGGADTQYF. In nucleotides, the CDR3 is TGTGCCAGCAGCCGCCGGGACGGAGGGGCAGATACGCAGTATTTT.

The rearrangement links TRBV29-1 to TRBJ1-1; D is unresolved. This CDR3 comprises 11 residues. The V gene's germline CDR1 is SQVTM and CDR2 ANQGSEA. The V and J ends lost 7 bases and 5 bases respectively, with 11 bases between them. The CDR3 region is CSARFRTEAFF. CDR3 in DNA: TGCAGCGCCCGGTTTAGGACTGAAGCTTTCTTT.

The chain has TRBV19 and TRBJ2-1; D not certain. This CDR3 has 15 residues. Deletions cut 4 bases from V and 4 bases from J, with 14 bases between. In germline, CDR1 is LNHDA, CDR2 SQIVND (reference sequence). CDR3 region: CASSRAASAYNEQFF. The CDR3 DNA sequence: TGTGCCAGTAGTAGGGCAGCTTCCGCATACAATGAGCAGTTCTTC.

V gene TRBV7-3 combines with J gene TRBJ2-1; no firm D call. V lost 1 base, J lost 6 bases, and 4 bases lay in between. There are 12 residues in the CDR3. The germline CDR1 and CDR2 sequences are SGHTA and FQGTGA. The CDR3 DNA reads TGTGCCAGCAGCTTAATAGGCAATGAGCAGTTCTTC. It translates to CASSLIGNEQFF.

This chain links TRBV5-1 with TRBJ1-4, with D uncertain. V gave up 0 bases and J gave up 0 bases, with 15 bases separating them. The V gene's germline CDR1 is SGHRS and CDR2 YFSETQ. The length of the CDR3 is 18 residues. The CDR3 bases are TGCGCCAGCAGCTTGGGGCAGGCGGCCCTTGCAACTAATGAAAAACTGTTTTTT. Translated: CASSLGQAALATNEKLFF.

The chain couples TRBV5-1 to TRBJ1-1; 8 bases align to TRBD1. The CDR3 consists of 15 residues. After removal of 6 bases from V and 0 bases from J, the junction contained 7 bases not matched to a gene. CDR1 and CDR2 from the germline V gene are SGHRS and YFSETQ. The CDR3 is CASTLLGQVNTEAFF. CDR3 nucleotide sequence: TGCGCCAGCACCCTATTGGGACAGGTGAACACTGAAGCTTTCTTT.

The chain recombines TRBV5-4 with TRBJ1-2, with D possibly being TRBD1 (6 bases). Looked up from germline, CDR1 is SGHNT and CDR2 is YYREEE (reference sequence). Trimming left V 0 bases short and J 3 bases short, with 18 bases between. The CDR3 sequence is 17 residues long. CDR3 DNA sequence: TGTGCCAGCAGCTTGGAGCGGGGGGGCGCGTTGGACTATGGCTACACCTTC. Its protein product is CASSLERGGALDYGYTF.

The J gene is TRBJ2-7, the V gene TRBV28; no definite D call. Looked up from germline, CDR1 is MDHEN and CDR2 is SYDVKM. V shed 1 base and J shed 0 bases, with 7 bases lying between them. The CDR3 totals 14 residues. This chain's CDR3 is CASSLLLGSYEQYF. For the CDR3, the DNA is TGTGCCAGCAGTTTATTATTAGGCTCCTACGAGCAGTACTTC.

The V call is TRBV3-1 (or the pseudogene TRBV3-2), the J call TRBJ1-5, with no clear D. The length of the CDR3 is 16 residues. Trimming pared 1 base from V and 1 base from J, leaving 11 bases between. Germline V lookup: CDR1 LGHDT, CDR2 YNNKEL (reference sequence). The CDR3 DNA reads as TGTGCCAGCAGCCAAGCAACTGGTGTAAGCAATCAGCCCCAGCATTTT. This gives the protein CASSQATGVSNQPQHF.